The 29 T cell receptor beta chains below come from one sample, sequenced in a study of naive and memory T cell subsets. Amplification of ligated cDNA took four PCR rounds with SP2 and nested alpha and beta constant primers. One entry per CDR3 protein, called by TCRdb with MiXCR from the 5' RACE reads. Of roughly 56,000 distinct CDR3 sequences in the sample, 5.5% to 8.5% were seen once. The library had UMIs added by 3' ligation of an oligonucleotide to TCR cDNA. The source is a male donor in good health.

J is TRBJ2-1 and V is TRBV5-1, with D tentatively TRBD1 or TRBD2 (5 bases each). CDR1 and CDR2 from the germline V gene are SGHRS and YFSETQ. V lost 3 bases to trimming and J lost 8 bases, with 21 bases between them. The CDR3 runs 16 residues. CDR3: CASSWETNRLQDEQFF. The CDR3 nucleotides read TGCGCCAGCAGCTGGGAGACTAACAGGTTACAGGATGAGCAGTTCTTC.

The rearrangement joins TRBV2 to TRBJ2-7; 10 positions agree with TRBD2. CDR3 size: 12 residues. The germline V gene encodes CDR1 SNHLY and CDR2 FYNNEI. V lost 5 bases to trimming and J lost 9 bases; unmatched junction nucleotides: 4. CDR3 bases: TGTGCCAGCAGTAGCGGGGGGGCTCGGCAGTACTTC. This gives the protein CASSSGGARQYF.

The V and J genes are TRBV6-5 and TRBJ1-1, with TRBD1 matching over 7 bases. The CDR3 loop spans 15 amino acids. Germline lookup yields CDR1 MNHEY and CDR2 SVGAGI. V lost 5 bases, J lost 0 bases, and 6 bases stayed unmatched. The CDR3 loop is CASSKTGEMNTEAFF. The CDR3 nucleotides are TGTGCCAGCAGTAAAACAGGGGAAATGAACACTGAAGCTTTCTTT.

This chain links TRBV12-3 or TRBV12-4 with TRBJ1-5, with D hard to call. Trimming removed 1 base at V and 4 bases at J, with 8 bases between. CDR3 length: 14 residues. In DNA form, the CDR3 reads TGTGCCAGCAGTTTAGGGCAGGTAAATCAGCCCCAGCATTTT. Amino acid sequence: CASSLGQVNQPQHF.

This clonotype was counted between two and nine times. J is TRBJ1-5 and V is TRBV3-1, with D perhaps matching TRBD1 (5 bases). The CDR3 has 16 residues. The V end lost 1 base, the J end lost 2 bases, and 12 bases lay between the germline ends. Looked up from germline, CDR1 is LGHDT and CDR2 is YNNKEL (reference sequence). CDR3 sequence (DNA): TGTGCCAGCAGCCAAGCGGGGCATTTGGGCAATCAGCCCCAGCATTTT. Protein product: CASSQAGHLGNQPQHF.

The V gene is TRBV28, the J gene TRBJ2-5, with 10 bases lining up with TRBD2. CDR3 length equals 16 residues. V shed 2 bases, J shed 1 base, and the junction held 4 bases outside the gene matches. Per germline, CDR1 MDHEN and CDR2 SYDVKM. The CDR3 region has the DNA TGTGCCAGCAGTTTAACTAGCGGGGAGACCCAAGAGACCCAGTACTTC. Translated, it gives CASSLTSGETQETQYF.

V is TRBV19 and J is TRBJ2-3, with D perhaps matching TRBD1 (5 bases). Germline V gives CDR1 LNHDA, CDR2 SQIVND (reference sequence). The V gene lost 6 bases and the J gene lost 2 bases, with 15 bases spanning the gap. The CDR3 spans 15 residues. CDR3: CASSHRGFPTDTQYF. In DNA form, the CDR3 reads TGTGCCAGTAGCCATAGGGGTTTCCCCACAGATACGCAGTATTTT.

J is TRBJ1-1 and V is TRBV12-3 or TRBV12-4; 8 bases match TRBD1. The CDR3 covers 14 residues. The junction had 6 bases not matched to a gene; V was cut back by 4 bases and J by 5 bases. CDR3: CASSSRGLWTEAFF. The CDR3 DNA reads as TGTGCCAGCAGTTCCAGGGGGCTGTGGACTGAAGCTTTCTTT.

The chain carries TRBV9 and TRBJ1-6; D is unresolved. CDR1 SGDLS and CDR2 YYNGEE come from the germline V gene. The CDR3 is 15 residues long. V lost 0 bases to trimming and J lost 7 bases, with 11 bases between them. DNA of the CDR3: TGTGCCAGCAGCGTAGCGAACCTTGCGAATTCACCCCTCCACTTT. The encoded protein is CASSVANLANSPLHF.

This sequence joins TRBV5-1 and TRBJ2-7; possibly TRBD1 for D (6 bases). V was shortened by 0 bases and J by 3 bases, with 13 bases between the two germline ends. CDR1 SGHRS and CDR2 YFSETQ come from the germline V gene. The CDR3 has 15 amino acids. The CDR3 loop is CASSLATGKDYEQYF. CDR3 nucleotides: TGCGCCAGCAGCTTGGCTACAGGGAAAGACTACGAGCAGTACTTC.

This clonotype was seen only a few times. This rearrangement joins TRBV29-1 to TRBJ2-1, with D possibly TRBD2 on 5 matching bases. The CDR3 extends over 16 amino acids. CDR1 is SQVTM and CDR2 is ANQGSEA in the germline V gene. V dropped 1 base and J dropped 0 bases, with 13 bases sitting between them. In DNA form, the CDR3 reads TGCAGCGTTGAAGGGGAGCCGTCCCTCTCCTACAATGAGCAGTTCTTC. This translates into CSVEGEPSLSYNEQFF.

The V call is TRBV18, the J call TRBJ2-1; TRBD2 matches at 8 bases. CDR3 size: 14 residues. J lost 8 bases, V lost 8 bases, and 11 bases had no gene match. Per germline, CDR1 KGHSH and CDR2 LQKENI. The CDR3 sequence: CASSTGLGYHEQFF. In DNA form, the CDR3 reads TGTGCCAGCAGCACGGGACTAGGTTACCATGAGCAGTTCTTC.

The chain uses TRBV19 and TRBJ2-1; 13 bases fit TRBD2. Germline V gives CDR1 LNHDA, CDR2 SQIVND (reference sequence). This CDR3 comprises 15 residues. V was clipped by 5 bases and J by 8 bases; unmatched bases: 6. The CDR3, as DNA: TGTGCCAGTAGTTTAGGGACTAGCGGGGTATATGAGCAGTTCTTC. Encoded protein: CASSLGTSGVYEQFF.

This clonotype was detected a few times. The genes are TRBV7-6 and TRBJ2-1, with D unclear. V lost 1 base and J 4 bases, leaving 5 bases between the germline ends. Germline-derived CDR1 and CDR2 are SGHVS and FNYEAQ. The CDR3 covers 13 residues. For the CDR3, the DNA is TGTGCCAGCAGCTTAGGCCCATACAATGAGCAGTTCTTC. Translation gives CASSLGPYNEQFF.

This clonotype was counted many times. The rearrangement uses TRBV7-9 and TRBJ2-3, with TRBD2 matching over 11 bases. Germline loops: CDR1 SEHNR, CDR2 FQNEAQ (reference sequence). V gave up 4 bases and J gave up 5 bases; unmatched junction bases: 5. The CDR3 consists of 15 residues. The CDR3 coding sequence is TGTGCCAGCAGCTCGACTAGCGGGGCTATAGATACGCAGTATTTT. Translating it yields CASSSTSGAIDTQYF.

The table lists this clonotype with many counts. The chain has TRBV19 and TRBJ2-1; 12 bases map to TRBD2. The length of the CDR3 is 16 residues. Germline CDR1 and CDR2: LNHDA and SQIVND (reference sequence). Trimming took 5 bases from V and 4 from J; bases not matched to a gene: 6. CDR3 loop: CASSPASGGGYNEQFF. The DNA for the CDR3 is TGTGCCAGTAGTCCGGCTAGCGGGGGGGGATACAATGAGCAGTTCTTC.

This chain links TRBV25-1 with TRBJ2-1, with D perhaps being TRBD1 or TRBD2 (5 bases each). CDR3 length: 15 residues. V gave up 6 bases and J gave up 6 bases, with 18 bases separating them. Per the germline V gene, CDR1 is MGHDK and CDR2 is SYGVNS. The CDR3 nucleotides are TGTGCCAGCAGCCTCACCGGGGCCACCGGCAATGAGCAGTTCTTC. This translates into CASSLTGATGNEQFF.

This clonotype was observed a handful of times. The chain links TRBV19 to TRBJ2-5, with D perhaps matching TRBD1 or TRBD2 (6 bases each). This CDR3 is built from 14 residues. CDR1 LNHDA and CDR2 SQIVND come from the germline V gene (reference sequence). V lost 0 bases and J lost 5, with 10 bases in between. CDR3 sequence: CASSIDGGRETQYF. The DNA for the CDR3 is TGTGCCAGTAGTATAGATGGGGGGCGTGAGACCCAGTACTTC.

The CDR3 DNA reads as TGTGCCAGCAGTATAACAAATGAGCAGTTCTTC. Protein sequence: CASSITNEQFF. This chain uses TRBV5-6 with TRBJ2-1; no clear D. CDR1 and CDR2 (germline): SGHDT, YYEEEE. The CDR3 extends over 11 amino acids. V lost 5 bases and J 7 bases, leaving 7 bases between the germline ends.

This clonotype was seen a handful of times. The chain couples TRBV5-1 to TRBJ2-3, with 9 bases identical to TRBD2. Germline values: CDR1 SGHRS, CDR2 YFSETQ. This CDR3 comprises 18 residues. J gave up 3 bases and V 3 bases, and 14 bases lay outside the gene matches. The CDR3 protein is CASSSGSIAGVRTDTQYF. DNA for the CDR3: TGCGCCAGCAGCTCAGGAAGTATAGCGGGAGTCCGTACAGATACGCAGTATTTT.

This clonotype was seen many times. The V and J genes are TRBV12-5 and TRBJ2-3; 7 bases agree with TRBD1. Trimming took 6 bases from V and 4 from J; bases not matched to a gene: 10. This CDR3 spans 15 amino acids. CDR1 and CDR2 from the germline V gene are LGHNT and FRNRAP. In DNA form, the CDR3 reads TGTGCTAGTGGGGGGACAGCGACCAAACCAGATACGCAGTATTTT. As protein: CASGGTATKPDTQYF.

This clonotype has only a few counts. V is TRBV9 and J is TRBJ2-3; TRBD1 is a possible D gene (6 bases). The CDR3 covers 16 residues. Trimming cost V 0 bases and J 2 bases, with 13 bases left between them. Germline loops: CDR1 SGDLS, CDR2 YYNGEE. The CDR3 loop reads CASSVAPGASTDTQYF. The CDR3 DNA reads as TGTGCCAGCAGCGTAGCGCCAGGGGCTTCCACAGATACGCAGTATTTT.

This clonotype was seen ten or more times. This chain links TRBV2 with TRBJ2-2; tentatively, D is TRBD1 (6 bases). The germline CDR1 and CDR2 sequences are SNHLY and FYNNEI. V shed 10 bases and J shed 5 bases, with 8 bases lying between them. This CDR3 spans 11 amino acids. The CDR3: CATTGTGELFF. The CDR3 DNA sequence: TGTGCCACAACAGGGACCGGGGAGCTGTTTTTT. The full variable domain, completed using reference TRBV2 and TRBJ2-2, is EPEVTQTPSHQVTQMGQEVILRCVPISNHLYFYWYRQILGQKVEFLVSFYNNEISEKSEIFDDQFSVERPDGSNFTLKIRSTKLEDSAMYFCATTGTGELFFGEGSRLTVL.

The V call is TRBV5-1, the J call TRBJ1-4; TRBD1 aligns across 10 bases. CDR1 and CDR2 (germline): SGHRS, YFSETQ. J gave up 6 bases and V 4 bases, and 9 bases lay outside the gene matches. The CDR3 runs to 16 residues. This CDR3 reads CASSGPPDRGDEKLFF. In DNA form, the CDR3 reads TGCGCCAGCAGCGGGCCCCCGGACAGGGGGGATGAAAAACTGTTTTTT.

Note on this clonotype: A much larger clone lies one base from this, so it may be a read error. V is TRBV4-1 and J is TRBJ2-7, with D possibly being TRBD1 (6 bases). This CDR3 has 16 residues. Per the germline V gene, CDR1 is MGHRA and CDR2 is YSYEKL. The CDR3 DNA reads as TGCGACAGCAGCCAAGGTCCGACAGGAAGCTCCTACGAGCAGTACTTC. Its translation is CDSSQGPTGSSYEQYF.

This clonotype was counted between two and nine times. The V gene is TRBV2, the J gene TRBJ2-2; no reliable D call. V was clipped by 8 bases and J by 5 bases, with 12 bases between them. This CDR3 has 13 residues. Germline V gene sequence: CDR1 SNHLY, CDR2 FYNNEI. For the CDR3, the DNA is TGTGCCAGCCTCTCACCCGGGACCGGGGAGCTGTTTTTT. The encoded protein is CASLSPGTGELFF.

This clonotype came up a few times. The rearrangement joins TRBV6-6 to TRBJ2-3; possible D gene TRBD1, 6 bases. Per the germline V gene, CDR1 is MNHNY and CDR2 is SVGAGI (reference sequence). The CDR3 length is 17 residues. V lost 2 bases to trimming and J lost 2 bases, with 17 bases between them. The chain's CDR3 is CASSYRHERTDTDTQYF. In nucleotides, the CDR3 is TGTGCCAGCAGTTACCGGCACGAACGGACAGACACAGATACGCAGTATTTT.

This clonotype was detected many times. The J gene is TRBJ2-7, the V gene TRBV5-1; TRBD2 agrees at 9 bases. J was trimmed by 4 bases and V by 4 bases; bases with no gene match: 9. CDR1 is SGHRS, CDR2 YFSETQ, per germline. There are 15 residues in the CDR3. The CDR3 DNA follows: TGCGCCAGCAGCCCCAGAGCTAGCGGGATGTACGAGCAGTACTTC. Amino acids: CASSPRASGMYEQYF.

This clonotype has more than one count but fewer than ten. This sequence joins TRBV20-1 and TRBJ1-5; D perhaps matches TRBD1 (5 bases). Per the germline V gene, CDR1 is DFQATT and CDR2 is SNEGSKA (reference sequence). The ends were cut back, 0 bases at V and 1 base at J, with 7 bases in the middle. This CDR3 is 14 amino acids long. The CDR3 is CSARDQGSNQPQHF. CDR3 sequence (DNA): TGCAGTGCTAGAGATCAGGGCAGCAATCAGCCCCAGCATTTT.